This T cell receptor beta chain was identified during a study of shared clonotypes between healthy human individuals (dated by TCRdb to about 2020). In terms of the full investigation: A few men and two women, aged 18 to 49 years, made up the cohort. Each donor's leukapheresis produced roughly between about 0.85 and 10 billion PBMCs. For each donor, CD4 naive and CD4 memory were each run on three plates, CD8 naive on two plates, and CD8 memory on one plate. To estimate repertoire size and how much clonotype sharing occurs between individuals, the study deeply sequenced the blood TCR repertoires of five healthy adults. Different laboratories and diverse techniques were used to prepare libraries and sequence TCR repertoires, to increase sequencing depth and limit assay-specific biases.

Inclusive of the bounding cysteine and phenylalanine, the CDR3 is 11 residues long. The sequence is cut down to CDR3 DNA, 33 bases in frame from base 1. The junction carries 5 bases between V and J, which are trimmed by 6 bases and 5 bases respectively. CDR1 and CDR2 (MNHNS, SASEGT) derive from the germline V gene. The donors were healthy, HIV-negative adults with no recently reported acute infections or vaccinations. Only Caucasian adults living in Nashville, Tennessee, USA were represented among the donors. CD4+ T cells were enriched by magnetic negative selection, after which naive cells were positively selected on CD45RA and the negative fraction was taken as the memory subset. Blood was obtained by leukapheresis, after which PBMCs were separated by Ficoll-Histopaque density gradient centrifugation and cryopreserved in liquid nitrogen vapor phase. Analytical flow cytometry was used to check the purity and quantity of every magnetically sorted T cell population. Genomic DNA was isolated from each sorted fraction and quantified by UV absorbance on a Nanodrop 2000c.

Points on this clone: Its antigen remains unidentified. Base-call qualities are not available, and no considerably larger clone is one nucleotide away.

The paper's findings and limits, for the study overall: Only blood was sampled, and tissue TCR repertoires likely differ from those in blood. Rarefaction of sorted-subset datasets indicated incomplete sequencing despite the large sequencing depth. The genetic and exposure-history diversity represented was limited by the small number of donors. Sharing across a few donors was observed for around 5% of naive CD4, under 4% of naive CD8, 2% to 2.5% of memory CD4, and roughly 0.4% of memory CD8 clonotypes. Pairwise subsampling led to the expectation that sequencing depth would affect the degree of clonotype sharing among donors. Naive subsets generally had larger estimated clonotype richness than memory subsets did. Compared with non-shared clonotypes, the clonotypes found in all four sorted-subset donors had higher generation probabilities.

Using the deep immunoSEQ assay, multiplex PCR amplified TCR CDR3 regions from genomic DNA. Genomic DNA extracted from each cell subset was distributed evenly over all wells of several immunoSEQ 96-well plates, and each plate served as one replicate. Each replicate PCR for sorted subsets received approximately 200 ng genomic DNA, equal to roughly 33,000 T cell genomes. The purified libraries were quantified using a Qubit 3.0 fluorometer, sized with a Bioanalyzer 2100, and then quantified again using the KAPA Library Quantification kit. A separate single-read 150-cycle Illumina NextSeq 550 flow cell was used to sequence each immunoSEQ 96-well plate. The paper's processing steps were these. The immunoSEQ output contained only junctional sequences without quality scores, so filtering could not match that applied to full-length reads. Sequences were annotated with PyIR, a Python wrapper for IgBLAST v1.9, using IMGT germline references to assign V/J genes and CDR3. Reads were removed for weak V/J assignments (E-value above 1e-6), missing CDR3, stop codons, out-of-frame junctions, or ambiguous translated residues. V3J clonotypes were defined by identical inferred V gene, J gene, and CDR3 amino acid sequence. Percentage overlap between repertoires was calculated by dividing the number of shared unique clonotypes by the size of the smaller repertoire. Repertoire richness was assessed with RTK rarefaction, the Chao1 estimator, and Recon v2.1 estimates of unobserved clonotypes. Generation probabilities were computed with OLGA for all TCRbeta clonotypes obtained by the gDNA method from several donors. Not all clones reach the TCRdb copy of this immuneACCESS table, which keeps in-frame sequences only. Checked studies attribute under half of the gap to unresolved V genes and leave the rest unexplained. D and trimming were read from the DNA, whereas the V and J calls and clone size are those reported in that table. This sample gives about 1 million clones in total; under 80% of them show up just once. The ten largest clonotypes hold 1.5% of the sample.

The TCR originated in a man aged 18 to 30 in good health. Sequenced material: memory CD4+ T cells sorted from blood. The cell subset or site label, read with the paper, signifies: CD45RA-negative fraction. Recombination linked TRBV6-1 to TRBJ1-5; the D gene cannot be named for sure. The nucleotide sequence is TGTGCCAGCAGAACTGATCAGCCCCAGCATTTT. Translated, this is CASRTDQPQHF.